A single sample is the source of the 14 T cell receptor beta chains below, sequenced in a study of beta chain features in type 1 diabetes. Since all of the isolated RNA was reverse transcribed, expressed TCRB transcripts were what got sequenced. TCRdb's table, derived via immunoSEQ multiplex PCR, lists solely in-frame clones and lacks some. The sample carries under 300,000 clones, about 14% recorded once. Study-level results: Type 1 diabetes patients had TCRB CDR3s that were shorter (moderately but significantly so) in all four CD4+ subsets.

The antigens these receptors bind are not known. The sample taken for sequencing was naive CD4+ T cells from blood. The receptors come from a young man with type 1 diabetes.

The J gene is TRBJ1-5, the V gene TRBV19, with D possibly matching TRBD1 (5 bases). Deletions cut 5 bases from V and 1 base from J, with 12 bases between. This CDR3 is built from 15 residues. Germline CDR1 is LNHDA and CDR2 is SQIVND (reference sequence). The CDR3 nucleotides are TGTGCCAGTAGTGCTATGGGGGGGAGCAATCAGCCCCAGCATTTT. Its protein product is CASSAMGGSNQPQHF.

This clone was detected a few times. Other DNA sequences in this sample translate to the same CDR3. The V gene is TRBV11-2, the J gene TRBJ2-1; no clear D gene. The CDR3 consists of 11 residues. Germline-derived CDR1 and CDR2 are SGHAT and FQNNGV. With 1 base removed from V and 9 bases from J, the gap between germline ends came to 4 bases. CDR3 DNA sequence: TGTGCCAGCAGCTTAGGCGGTGAGCAGTTCTTC. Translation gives CASSLGGEQFF.

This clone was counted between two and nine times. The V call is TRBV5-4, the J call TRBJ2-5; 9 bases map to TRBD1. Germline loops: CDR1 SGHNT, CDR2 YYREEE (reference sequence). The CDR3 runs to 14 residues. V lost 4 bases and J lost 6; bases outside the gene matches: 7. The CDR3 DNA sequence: TGTGCCAGCAGCCCGCCGGGGACAGGGAAGACCCAGTACTTC. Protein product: CASSPPGTGKTQYF.

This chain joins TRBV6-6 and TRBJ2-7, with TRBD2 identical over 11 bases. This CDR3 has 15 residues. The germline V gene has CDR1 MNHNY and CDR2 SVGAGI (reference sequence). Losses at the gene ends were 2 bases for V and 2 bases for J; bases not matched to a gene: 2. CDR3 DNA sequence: TGTGCCAGCAGTTACGGGACTAGCGGACCCTACGAGCAGTACTTC. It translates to CASSYGTSGPYEQYF.

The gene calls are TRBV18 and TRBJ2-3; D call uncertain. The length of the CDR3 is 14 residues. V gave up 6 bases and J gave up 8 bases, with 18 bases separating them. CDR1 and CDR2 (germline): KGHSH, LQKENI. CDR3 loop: CASSPPGSSATQYF. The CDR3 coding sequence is TGTGCCAGCTCCCCCCCGGGTTCCTCGGCTACGCAGTATTTT.

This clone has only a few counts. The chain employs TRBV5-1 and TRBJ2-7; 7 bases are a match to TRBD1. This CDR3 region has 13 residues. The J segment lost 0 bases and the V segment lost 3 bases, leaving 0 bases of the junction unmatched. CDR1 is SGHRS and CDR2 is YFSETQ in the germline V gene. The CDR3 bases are TGCGCCAGCAGCTGGGACAGCTCCTACGAGCAGTACTTC. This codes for CASSWDSSYEQYF.

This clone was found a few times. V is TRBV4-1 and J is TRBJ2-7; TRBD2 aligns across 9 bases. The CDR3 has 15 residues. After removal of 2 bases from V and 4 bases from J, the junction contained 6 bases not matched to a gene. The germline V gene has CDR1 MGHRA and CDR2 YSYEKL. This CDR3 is CASSQPTSGIYEQYF. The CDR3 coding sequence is TGCGCCAGCAGCCAACCGACTAGCGGAATTTACGAGCAGTACTTC.

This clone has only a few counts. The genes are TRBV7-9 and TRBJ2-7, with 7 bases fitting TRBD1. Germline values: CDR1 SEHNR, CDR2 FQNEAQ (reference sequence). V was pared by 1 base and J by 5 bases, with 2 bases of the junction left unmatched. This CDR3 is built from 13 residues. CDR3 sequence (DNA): TGTGCCAGCAGCTTAGGAGGGGGCGACGAGCAGTACTTC. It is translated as CASSLGGGDEQYF.

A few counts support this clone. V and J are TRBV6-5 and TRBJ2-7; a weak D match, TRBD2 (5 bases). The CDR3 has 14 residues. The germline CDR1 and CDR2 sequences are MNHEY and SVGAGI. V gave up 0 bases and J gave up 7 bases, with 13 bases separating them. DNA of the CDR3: TGTGCCAGCAGTTACTCGAGCGGATCCCAGGAGCAGTACTTC. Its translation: CASSYSSGSQEQYF.

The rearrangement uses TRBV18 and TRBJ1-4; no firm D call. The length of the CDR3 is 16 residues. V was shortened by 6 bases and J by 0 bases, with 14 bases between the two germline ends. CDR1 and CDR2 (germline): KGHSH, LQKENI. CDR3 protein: CASSPSLGATNEKLFF. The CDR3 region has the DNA TGTGCCAGCTCCCCTTCCCTAGGAGCAACTAATGAAAAACTGTTTTTT. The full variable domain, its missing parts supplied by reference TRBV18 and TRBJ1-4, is NAGVMQNPRHLVRRRGQEARLRCSPMKGHSHVYWYRQLPEEGLKFMVYLQKENIIDESGMPKERFSAEFPKEGPSILRIQQVVRGDSAAYFCASSPSLGATNEKLFFGSGTQLSVL.

CDR3 residues: CASSLAGQGIETQYF. DNA for the CDR3: TGTGCCAGCAGCTTAGCGGGACAGGGGATTGAGACCCAGTACTTC. V usage is TRBV7-9 and J usage is TRBJ2-5; 10 nucleotides match TRBD1. The germline V gene has CDR1 SEHNR and CDR2 FQNEAQ (reference sequence). CDR3 length: 15 residues. Trimming removed 0 bases from V and 5 bases from J; junction bases left unmatched: 3.

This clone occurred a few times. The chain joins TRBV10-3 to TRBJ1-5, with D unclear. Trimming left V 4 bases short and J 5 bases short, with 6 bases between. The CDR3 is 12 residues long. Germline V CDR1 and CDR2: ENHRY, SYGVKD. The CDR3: CAISAPDQPQHF. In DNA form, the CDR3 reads TGTGCCATCAGTGCTCCGGATCAGCCCCAGCATTTT.

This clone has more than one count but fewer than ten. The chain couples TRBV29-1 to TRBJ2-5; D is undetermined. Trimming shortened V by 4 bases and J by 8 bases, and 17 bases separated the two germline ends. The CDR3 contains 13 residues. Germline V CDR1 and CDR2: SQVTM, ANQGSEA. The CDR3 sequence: CSVVRGHEYTQYF. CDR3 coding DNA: TGCAGCGTTGTACGAGGCCACGAATACACCCAGTACTTC. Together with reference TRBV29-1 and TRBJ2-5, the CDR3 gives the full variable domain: SAVISQKPSRDICQRGTSLTIQCQVDSQVTMMFWYRQQPGQSLTLIATANQGSEATYESGFVIDKFPISRPNLTFSTLTVSNMSPEDSSIYLCSVVRGHEYTQYFGPGTRLLVL.

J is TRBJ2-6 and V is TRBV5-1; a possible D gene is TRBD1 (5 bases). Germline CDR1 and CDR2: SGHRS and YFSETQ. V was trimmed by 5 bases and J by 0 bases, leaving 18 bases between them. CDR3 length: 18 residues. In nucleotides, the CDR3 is TGCGCCAGCAGTCCCAGGGTACGATCCGGCTCTGGGGCCAACGTCCTGACTTTC. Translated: CASSPRVRSGSGANVLTF.